The rows below give T cell receptor beta chains drawn from one sample of a study of blood T cell repertoires in COVID-19. The assay was immunoSEQ multiplex PCR, and TCRdb's table has in-frame clones only and misses some. The sample includes 150,000 or so clones, over 75% seen only once; the top ten take approximately 12%. Sample: peripheral blood. The receptors come from a man aged 55 to 70 with active or convalescent COVID-19. Both conserved end residues are part of each CDR3. Fields, in order: clone size, V gene, D gene, J gene, CDR3 protein, CDR3 DNA. A D gene is named only where the DNA matches it firmly. Size is omitted from some rows. Given values are once, few, many or a class for expanded clones.

size: -; V: TRBV6-2/TRBV6-3; D: -; J: TRBJ1-5; CDR3: CASSYLFGVGQPQHF; DNA: TGTGCCAGCAGTTACCTATTCGGTGTCGGGCAGCCCCAGCATTTT
size: -; V: TRBV5-1; D: -; J: TRBJ1-1; CDR3: CASSFFGGGTEAFF; DNA: TGCGCCAGCAGCTTTTTCGGGGGTGGTACTGAAGCTTTCTTT
size: -; V: TRBV7-2; D: -; J: TRBJ2-3; CDR3: CASSLQGLSTDTQYF; DNA: TGTGCCAGCAGCTTGCAGGGCCTAAGCACAGATACGCAGTATTTT
size: -; V: TRBV5-1; D: -; J: TRBJ2-2; CDR3: CASSSTGTNTGELFF; DNA: TGCGCCAGCAGCTCTACAGGGACGAACACCGGGGAGCTGTTTTTT
size: -; V: TRBV2; D: TRBD2; J: TRBJ2-1; CDR3: CASSEAWTSGSNEQFF; DNA: TGTGCCAGCAGTGAAGCCTGGACTAGCGGGAGCAATGAGCAGTTCTTC
size: once; V: TRBV18; D: -; J: TRBJ1-5; CDR3: CASSPFDRGSNQPQHF; DNA: TGTGCCAGCTCACCTTTCGACCGAGGGAGCAATCAGCCCCAGCATTTT
size: -; V: TRBV5-6; D: -; J: TRBJ1-6; CDR3: CASSLPDSFNSPLHF; DNA: TGTGCCAGCAGCTTACCGGACAGTTTTAATTCACCCCTCCACTTT
size: -; V: TRBV5-1; D: -; J: TRBJ2-7; CDR3: CASSSRGRSYEQYF; DNA: TGCGCCAGCAGCTCCCGCGGAAGGTCCTACGAGCAGTACTTC
size: -; V: TRBV30; D: -; J: TRBJ1-2; CDR3: CAWSVRKGRGSGGYTF; DNA: TGTGCCTGGAGTGTGAGGAAGGGCAGGGGTTCTGGTGGCTACACCTTC
size: -; V: TRBV19; D: -; J: TRBJ2-7; CDR3: CASSNGQGYEQYF; DNA: TGTGCCAGTAGTAATGGTCAGGGGTACGAGCAGTACTTC
size: once; V: TRBV7-6; D: -; J: TRBJ2-7; CDR3: CASSRLSLAETYEQYF; DNA: TGTGCCAGCAGTCGTTTAAGCCTAGCCGAGACCTACGAGCAGTACTTC
size: -; V: TRBV9; D: TRBD2; J: TRBJ2-1; CDR3: CASSVGVSGSNEQFF; DNA: TGTGCCAGCAGCGTAGGGGTTAGCGGGAGCAATGAGCAGTTCTTC
size: -; V: TRBV5-4; D: TRBD1; J: TRBJ2-6; CDR3: CASSLPRDRESGANVLTF; DNA: TGTGCCAGCAGCTTGCCCCGGGACAGGGAATCTGGGGCCAACGTCCTGACTTTC
size: -; V: TRBV4-1; D: -; J: TRBJ2-3; CDR3: CASSQVASTDTQYF; DNA: TGCGCCAGCAGCCAAGTGGCTAGCACAGATACGCAGTATTTT
size: -; V: TRBV7-2; D: -; J: TRBJ1-4; CDR3: CASRNIRGEGEKLFF; DNA: TGTGCCAGCAGAAATATCAGGGGCGAAGGTGAAAAACTGTTTTTT
size: -; V: TRBV7-2; D: -; J: TRBJ1-1; CDR3: CASSLDRKGEAFF; DNA: TGTGCCAGCAGCCTAGACAGGAAGGGTGAAGCTTTCTTT
size: -; V: TRBV15; D: -; J: TRBJ2-1; CDR3: CATSISGGFYNEQFF; DNA: TGTGCCACCAGCATCTCCGGGGGATTCTACAATGAGCAGTTCTTC
size: -; V: TRBV6-6; D: -; J: TRBJ2-2; CDR3: CASSLLGLQNTGELFF; DNA: TGTGCCAGCAGCCTCCTGGGACTGCAGAACACCGGGGAGCTGTTTTTT
size: -; V: TRBV6-5; D: TRBD1; J: TRBJ1-2; CDR3: CASSYYTGVLYYGYTF; DNA: TGTGCCAGCAGTTACTACACAGGGGTATTGTATTATGGCTACACCTTC
size: -; V: TRBV7-2; D: TRBD2; J: TRBJ2-1; CDR3: CASSLKGAGTSENEQFF; DNA: TGTGCCAGCAGCTTAAAGGGAGCAGGAACTAGCGAGAATGAGCAGTTCTTC
size: -; V: TRBV7-9; D: -; J: TRBJ2-7; CDR3: CASSLSSMTYEQYF; DNA: TGTGCCAGCAGCCTTAGTAGCATGACCTACGAGCAGTACTTC
size: few; V: TRBV29-1; D: -; J: TRBJ1-3; CDR3: CSVEVALNTIYF; DNA: TGCAGCGTTGAAGTGGCCTTAAACACCATATATTTT
size: -; V: TRBV7-6; D: TRBD2; J: TRBJ2-3; CDR3: CASSSPSGGNTDTQYF; DNA: TGTGCCAGCAGCTCCCCAAGCGGGGGGAACACAGATACGCAGTATTTT
size: -; V: TRBV5-8; D: -; J: TRBJ2-4; CDR3: CASSLILKETEYVIQYF; DNA: TGTGCCAGCAGCTTGATCCTTAAAGAGACAGAGTACGTCATTCAGTACTTC
size: -; V: TRBV21-1; D: -; J: TRBJ1-5; CDR3: CASSKGITVQPQHF; DNA: TGTGCCAGCAGCAAAGGAATTACGGTTCAGCCCCAGCATTTT
size: few; V: TRBV2; D: TRBD1; J: TRBJ2-3; CDR3: CASSEGTGGTDTQYF; DNA: TGTGCCAGCAGTGAAGGGACAGGGGGGACAGATACGCAGTATTTT
size: -; V: TRBV24-1; D: -; J: TRBJ2-5; CDR3: CATSDFEQLQETQYF; DNA: TGTGCCACCAGTGATTTTGAACAGTTACAAGAGACCCAGTACTTC
size: few; V: TRBV4-3; D: -; J: TRBJ1-4; CDR3: CASSQDPHRGEKLFF; DNA: TGCGCCAGCAGCCAAGATCCCCACCGAGGTGAAAAACTGTTTTTT
size: -; V: TRBV5-6; D: -; J: TRBJ1-1; CDR3: CASSLEQGDTEAFF; DNA: TGTGCCAGCAGCTTGGAACAGGGAGACACTGAAGCTTTCTTT
size: -; V: TRBV24-1; D: -; J: TRBJ2-1; CDR3: CATSDAGGGKGNEQFF; DNA: TGTGCCACCAGTGACGCCGGAGGGGGCAAAGGGAATGAGCAGTTCTTC
size: once; V: TRBV7-2; D: TRBD2; J: TRBJ2-1; CDR3: CASGGGRASNEQFF; DNA: TGTGCCAGTGGAGGCGGGAGGGCCTCCAATGAGCAGTTCTTC
size: -; V: TRBV5-1; D: TRBD2; J: TRBJ2-1; CDR3: CASRPPSGGWDEQFF; DNA: TGCGCCAGCAGACCTCCTAGCGGGGGTTGGGATGAGCAGTTCTTC
size: -; V: TRBV4-2; D: -; J: TRBJ2-4; CDR3: CASSQPSLAKNIQYF; DNA: TGTGCCAGCAGCCAACCAAGCCTAGCCAAAAACATTCAGTACTTC
size: -; V: TRBV6-5; D: TRBD1; J: TRBJ1-1; CDR3: CASSQTGATEAFF; DNA: TGTGCCAGCAGTCAAACAGGGGCCACTGAAGCTTTCTTT
size: -; V: TRBV24-1; D: TRBD1; J: TRBJ1-2; CDR3: CATSDSWTGNNYGYTF; DNA: TGTGCCACCAGTGATTCGTGGACAGGGAATAACTATGGCTACACCTTC
size: few; V: TRBV28; D: -; J: TRBJ2-7; CDR3: CASSSNSYEQYF; DNA: TGTGCCAGCAGTTCCAACTCCTACGAGCAGTACTTC
size: -; V: TRBV5-1; D: TRBD2; J: TRBJ2-2; CDR3: CASSPLPAGDTGELFF; DNA: TGCGCCAGCAGCCCCCTTCCCGCGGGAGACACCGGGGAGCTGTTTTTT
size: -; V: TRBV25-1; D: -; J: TRBJ2-1; CDR3: CASSEYGGRKYNEQFF; DNA: TGTGCCAGCAGTGAATACGGCGGGCGGAAATACAATGAGCAGTTCTTC
size: once; V: TRBV24-1; D: -; J: TRBJ2-3; CDR3: CATSGASTDTQYF; DNA: TGTGCCACCAGTGGAGCTTCCACAGATACGCAGTATTTT
size: -; V: TRBV19; D: -; J: TRBJ2-1; CDR3: CASSISSRDNEQFF; DNA: TGTGCCAGTAGTATTTCATCTCGCGACAATGAGCAGTTCTTC
size: -; V: TRBV7-8; D: TRBD2; J: TRBJ2-1; CDR3: CASSLGREDNEQFF; DNA: TGTGCCAGCAGCTTGGGGAGGGAGGACAATGAGCAGTTCTTC
size: -; V: TRBV5-6; D: TRBD2; J: TRBJ2-3; CDR3: CASSLGTSGERRTQYF; DNA: TGTGCCAGCAGCTTAGGGACTAGCGGTGAAAGACGGACGCAGTATTTT
size: -; V: TRBV12-5; D: -; J: TRBJ1-2; CDR3: CASGFARPGVYGYTF; DNA: TGTGCTAGTGGTTTCGCCAGGCCCGGGGTCTATGGCTACACCTTC
size: -; V: TRBV18; D: -; J: TRBJ1-1; CDR3: CASSLLATEAFF; DNA: TGTGCCAGCTCACTTTTGGCCACTGAAGCTTTCTTT
size: -; V: TRBV23-1; D: TRBD1; J: TRBJ1-5; CDR3: CASSQETPGQGFNQPQHF; DNA: TGCGCCAGCAGTCAAGAGACCCCGGGACAGGGGTTCAATCAGCCCCAGCATTTT
size: -; V: TRBV19; D: -; J: TRBJ2-7; CDR3: CASSPRDTLSYEQYF; DNA: TGTGCCAGTAGTCCTCGGGACACCCTCTCCTACGAGCAGTACTTC